The T cell receptor (beta chain) described here comes from a study of shared clonotypes between healthy human individuals. Study-level background: The study enrolled two women and three men aged 18 to 49. Study conclusions and caveats: Among donors, sharing of clonotypes was expected to be affected by sequencing depth.

An even split of each subset's genomic DNA across several immunoSEQ plates was performed. Libraries were prepared by immunoSEQ multiplex PCR; TCRdb keeps only in-frame clonotypes and omits some of them. Of roughly 2,000,000 clones listed, 80% to 95% were seen once; the top ten hold more than 1.5%. Positively selected for CCR7, the CD45RO-negative cells used as naive CD8 cells excluded terminally differentiated effector memory CD45RA+ cells. The donor population consisted of healthy HIV-negative adults with no recent acute infections or vaccinations. To note about this clone: Its cognate antigen is unknown. Other nucleotide sequences from this sample produce the same CDR3.

The CDR3 loop spans 14 amino acids. Unmatched junction bases numbered 4, after V lost 1 base and J lost 4 bases. The germline gives CDR1 SQVTM, CDR2 ANQGSEA. Sequencing was carried out using naive CD8+ T cells from PBMCs. The rearrangement joins TRBV29-1 to TRBJ2-1; TRBD1 matches at 7 bases. This receptor was taken from a man younger than 35 in good health. Some clones in this sample may be carry-over from other donors' samples. The CDR3 is CSVEVGGLYNEQFF. Here the CDR3 DNA reads TGCAGCGTTGAAGTAGGGGGCTTGTACAATGAGCAGTTCTTC.